This TCR beta chain was identified in a study of blood T cell repertoires in COVID-19. Study details: From the United States, Italy and Spain came samples of acute and convalescent COVID-19.

As processed by the authors: For nucleated cells, counts were estimated from reference gene primer amplification. Libraries were prepared by immunoSEQ multiplex PCR; TCRdb keeps only in-frame clonotypes and omits some of them. The V and J calls and clone size come from that table; D and trimming were worked out from the DNA. The sample contains around 46,000 clones, about 77% of which appear only once. Germline CDR1 is SQVTM and CDR2 is ANQGSEA. V was trimmed by 7 bases and J by 0 bases, leaving 7 bases between them. CDR3 size: 11 residues. This receptor was taken from a human donor with active or convalescent COVID-19. The donor label of this sample is uncertain. The sequenced sample was peripheral blood. The chain recombines TRBV29-1 with TRBJ2-7; possibly TRBD2 for D (6 bases). The CDR3: CSAGSSYEQYF. The CDR3 nucleotides read TGCAGCGCCGGGAGCTCCTACGAGCAGTACTTC.